The 5 T cell receptor beta chains reported below all come from one sample, sequenced in a study of CD8+ T cells in alopecia areata. Stated treatment: oral pan-JAK inhibitor, 5-10 mg twice daily. RNA was isolated and reverse transcribed to cDNA, the sequencing template. Sequenced by immunoSEQ multiplex PCR; TCRdb stores in-frame clones only, minus some. The data show about 210,000 clones, about three fifths seen once. The material was CD4+ T cells sorted from blood, obtained at week 4, from a patient treated with tofacitinib. Receptor source: a human donor with alopecia areata.

This clone was detected a few times. The rearrangement joins TRBV29-1 to TRBJ1-5; no firm D call. V gave up 4 bases and J gave up 3 bases, with 7 bases separating them. The germline V gene encodes CDR1 SQVTM and CDR2 ANQGSEA. The CDR3 is made up of 12 amino acids. In DNA form, the CDR3 reads TGCAGCGTTGGTGGCACCAATCAGCCCCAGCATTTT. This gives the protein CSVGGTNQPQHF.

The chain carries TRBV9 and TRBJ1-6; no reliable D call. V was cut by 0 bases and J by 7 bases, with 8 bases left in between. From germline, CDR1 is SGDLS and CDR2 YYNGEE. This CDR3 is built from 14 residues. CDR3 coding DNA: TGTGCCAGCAGCGTAGCTGGAGGGAATTCACCCCTCCACTTT. This gives the protein CASSVAGGNSPLHF.

This clone was found a few times. The rearrangement joins TRBV9 to TRBJ1-1; no clear D. The CDR3 totals 14 residues. Germline lookup yields CDR1 SGDLS and CDR2 YYNGEE. Trimming removed 0 bases from V and 1 base from J, with 7 bases in between. The DNA for the CDR3 is TGTGCCAGCAGCGTAGTTCCTGGGAACACTGAAGCTTTCTTT. Translated: CASSVVPGNTEAFF.

The table lists this clone with many counts. J is TRBJ2-7 and V is TRBV18; TRBD2 aligns across 8 bases. J was trimmed by 5 bases and V by 6 bases; bases with no gene match: 6. CDR3 length equals 13 residues. Germline CDR1 KGHSH, CDR2 LQKENI. The CDR3: CASSREGMDEQYF. As DNA, the CDR3 is TGTGCCAGCTCCCGGGAGGGAATGGACGAGCAGTACTTC.

The chain couples TRBV29-1 to TRBJ1-2; 9 nucleotides align to TRBD1. The CDR3 runs to 17 residues. Germline V gene sequence: CDR1 SQVTM, CDR2 ANQGSEA. Trimming removed 1 base from V and 1 base from J; junction bases left unmatched: 10. CDR3 in DNA: TGCAGCGTTGAAGGACGGGGACAGGGTCCCGTTAACTATGGCTACACCTTC. As protein: CSVEGRGQGPVNYGYTF.